The rows below give T cell receptor beta chains drawn from one sample of a study of blood T cell repertoires in COVID-19. The table came from immunoSEQ multiplex PCR; TCRdb's copy has only in-frame clones and leaves some out. This table has about 160,000 clones, around 92% appearing once. The material sequenced was peripheral blood. The receptor set was obtained from a man aged 25 to 45 with COVID-19, enrolled during active disease. Each CDR3 is given with its conserved first and last residue. The D gene is left open where the match is weak. Rows may omit the clone size; those that give it use once, few, many or a size class.

size: NA; J: TRBJ2-3; D: NA; V: TRBV19; DNA: TGTGCCACTGGGGGCGGGGGACCCACAGATACGCAGTATTTT; CDR3: CATGGGGPTDTQYF
size: NA; J: TRBJ2-2; D: TRBD1; V: TRBV9; DNA: TGTGCCAGCAGCGTATTTGGACAGGTTGGGACCGGGGAGCTGTTTTTT; CDR3: CASSVFGQVGTGELFF
size: NA; J: TRBJ2-5; D: NA; V: TRBV7-9; DNA: TGTGCCAGCAGCTTAGGGGGCCGGGAGACCCAGTACTTC; CDR3: CASSLGGRETQYF
size: NA; J: TRBJ1-1; D: NA; V: TRBV7-3; DNA: TGTGCCAGCAAAGGACAATTGAACACTGAAGCTTTCTTT; CDR3: CASKGQLNTEAFF
size: NA; J: TRBJ1-1; D: TRBD1; V: TRBV25-1; DNA: TGTGCCAGCAGTGAAATACAGGGGGAGTGGGCTGAAGCTTTCTTT; CDR3: CASSEIQGEWAEAFF
size: NA; J: TRBJ2-6; D: NA; V: TRBV5-1; DNA: TGCGCCAGCAGCCCGGGGGTTGCTGGGGCCAACGTCCTGACTTTC; CDR3: CASSPGVAGANVLTF
size: many; J: TRBJ2-3; D: NA; V: TRBV27; DNA: TGTGCCAGCAGTAACAGGGATAGCACAGATACGCAGTATTTT; CDR3: CASSNRDSTDTQYF
size: NA; J: TRBJ1-5; D: NA; V: TRBV28; DNA: TGTGCCAGCAGTTTACTCCCGAACAGGGTTACGAGCAATCAGCCCCAGCATTTT; CDR3: CASSLLPNRVTSNQPQHF
size: NA; J: TRBJ1-4; D: TRBD1; V: TRBV2; DNA: TGTGCCAGCAGTGGACAGGGTGAAAAACTGTTTTTT; CDR3: CASSGQGEKLFF
size: NA; J: TRBJ1-1; D: NA; V: TRBV11-2; DNA: TGTGCCAGCAGCTTAGCTGAGGGGGTCGCTGAAGCTTTCTTT; CDR3: CASSLAEGVAEAFF
size: NA; J: TRBJ1-2; D: NA; V: TRBV28; DNA: TGTGCCAGCAGTGGTCACAGGGTTCGATATGGCTACACCTTC; CDR3: CASSGHRVRYGYTF
size: NA; J: TRBJ1-5; D: NA; V: TRBV6-6; DNA: TGTGCCAGCAGTTATCCGGGCCCGGGAGGCAATCAGCCCCAGCATTTT; CDR3: CASSYPGPGGNQPQHF
size: NA; J: TRBJ2-7; D: TRBD2; V: TRBV7-9; DNA: TGTGCCAGCAGCTTAGCCGGGACTAGTGTCGGGCAGTACTTC; CDR3: CASSLAGTSVGQYF